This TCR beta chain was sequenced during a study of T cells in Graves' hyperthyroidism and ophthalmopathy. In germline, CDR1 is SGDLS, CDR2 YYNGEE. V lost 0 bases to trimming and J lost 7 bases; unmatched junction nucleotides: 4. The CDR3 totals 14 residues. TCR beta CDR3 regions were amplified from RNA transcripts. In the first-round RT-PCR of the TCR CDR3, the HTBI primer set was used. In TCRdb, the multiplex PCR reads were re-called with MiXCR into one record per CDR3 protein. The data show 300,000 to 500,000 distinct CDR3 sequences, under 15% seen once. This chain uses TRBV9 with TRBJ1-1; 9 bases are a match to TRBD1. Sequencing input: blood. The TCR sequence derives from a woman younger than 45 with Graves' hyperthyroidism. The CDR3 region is CASSVAGQGSEAFF. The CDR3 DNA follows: TGTGCCAGCAGCGTAGCGGGACAGGGAAGTGAAGCTTTCTTT.